Below, 15 T cell receptor beta chains from the same sample are listed, as sequenced in a study of Ad26.COV2.S vaccination and SARS-CoV-2 variants. Method: immunoSEQ multiplex PCR; TCRdb's copy keeps in-frame clones and lacks some. This table has 200,000 to 250,000 clones, approximately 88% appearing once. The treatment is: over 15 received Ad26.COV2.S at low or high dose, single or two shots; 5 received placebo; per-sample allocation not given. Specimen acquisition occurred on day 63 following the initial vaccine or placebo injection. The source material was peripheral blood, sampled in a trial of Ad26.COV2.S vaccine versus placebo. All receptors derive from a person aged 18 to 59 who received the Ad26.COV2.S COVID-19 vaccine or a placebo.

The chain employs TRBV5-4 and TRBJ1-1, with D possibly matching TRBD1 (6 bases). Per germline, CDR1 SGHNT and CDR2 YYREEE (reference sequence). This CDR3 is 14 amino acids long. Trimming shortened V by 2 bases and J by 1 base, and 9 bases separated the two germline ends. CDR3: CASSLGQRNTEAFF. CDR3 nucleotides: TGTGCCAGCAGCTTAGGACAGAGGAACACTGAAGCTTTCTTT.

The rearrangement joins TRBV19 to TRBJ2-4, with D possibly TRBD2 on 5 matching bases. Trimming removed 6 bases at V and 4 bases at J, with 19 bases between. The CDR3 extends over 16 amino acids. From germline, CDR1 is LNHDA and CDR2 SQIVND (reference sequence). The DNA of the CDR3 is TGTGCCAGTAGCCCCCCCGGGGTCGTGAGAAAAAACATTCAGTACTTC. Its protein is CASSPPGVVRKNIQYF.

J is TRBJ1-1 and V is TRBV7-3, with TRBD1 matching 7 bases. The CDR3 sequence is 14 residues long. Per the germline V gene, CDR1 is SGHTA and CDR2 is FQGTGA. With 5 bases clipped from V and 5 bases from J, the junction kept 8 bases outside the gene matches. CDR3 DNA: TGTGCCAGCAGCCCCCGACAGGGTCAGACTGAAGCTTTCTTT. Translation gives CASSPRQGQTEAFF. Looking up the rest from reference TRBV7-3 and TRBJ1-1 gives the full variable domain: GAGVSQTPSNKVTEKGKYVELRCDPISGHTALYWYRQSLGQGPEFLIYFQGTGAADDSGLPNDRFFAVRPEGSVSTLKIQRTERGDSAVYLCASSPRQGQTEAFFGQGTRLTVV.

The CDR3 here is CASSNLQPQHF. The CDR3 DNA sequence: TGTGCCAGTAGCAACCTTCAGCCCCAGCATTTT. The rearrangement uses TRBV19 and TRBJ1-5; D call uncertain. CDR3 length equals 11 residues. V lost 6 bases and J 6 bases, leaving 6 bases between the germline ends. The germline V gene has CDR1 LNHDA and CDR2 SQIVND (reference sequence).

V usage is TRBV5-6 and J usage is TRBJ2-7; D gene uncertain. This CDR3 region has 14 residues. Per the germline V gene, CDR1 is SGHDT and CDR2 is YYEEEE. V was pared by 0 bases and J by 1 base, with 8 bases between. The CDR3 is CASSLGVPSYEQYF. CDR3 bases: TGTGCCAGCAGCTTGGGGGTCCCATCCTACGAGCAGTACTTC.

V is TRBV19 and J is TRBJ2-3; no definite D call. V was pared by 5 bases and J by 9 bases, with 12 bases between. The CDR3 is 12 amino acids. CDR1 and CDR2 (germline): LNHDA, SQIVND (reference sequence). CDR3 DNA sequence: TGTGCCAGTAGTCCGGATCCCTGGACGCAGTATTTT. Its protein is CASSPDPWTQYF.

The rearrangement uses TRBV6-5 and TRBJ1-1, with TRBD1 as a possible D gene (6 bases). The V and J ends lost 0 bases and 1 base respectively, with 12 bases between them. The CDR3 sequence is 16 residues long. Germline V gives CDR1 MNHEY, CDR2 SVGAGI. The CDR3 spells CASSYSDSVGNTEAFF. The CDR3 coding sequence is TGTGCCAGCAGTTACTCGGACAGCGTGGGGAACACTGAAGCTTTCTTT.

The rearrangement joins TRBV18 to TRBJ2-7; perhaps TRBD2 as D (5 bases). Germline V gene sequence: CDR1 KGHSH, CDR2 LQKENI. Between the trimmed V and J ends, which lost 1 base and 7 bases, there was a span of 11 bases. The CDR3 has 13 residues. The CDR3 DNA is TGTGCCAGCTCACCACGCGGACTTGAGGAGCAGTACTTC. This codes for CASSPRGLEEQYF.

The chain couples TRBV7-8 to TRBJ1-6; possible D gene TRBD1, 5 bases. CDR1 and CDR2 from the germline V gene are SGHVS and FQNEAQ. Trimming removed 3 bases from V and 5 bases from J, with 8 bases in between. The CDR3 is 14 amino acids. The CDR3 coding sequence is TGTGCCAGCAGCTTCGGGGCTAATAATTCACCCCTCCACTTT. This sequence encodes CASSFGANNSPLHF.

This clone was seen once. The chain joins TRBV7-2 to TRBJ2-7; 8 nucleotides match TRBD1. The germline V gene encodes CDR1 SGHTA and CDR2 FQGNSA. V shed 5 bases and J 3 bases; nucleotides not matched to a gene: 3. There are 13 residues in the CDR3. CDR3 residues: CASSRTGIYEQYF. The CDR3, as DNA: TGTGCCAGCAGCCGGACAGGGATCTACGAGCAGTACTTC.

The rearrangement joins TRBV6-5 to TRBJ2-7; D perhaps matches TRBD1 (6 bases). CDR3 size: 15 residues. Germline assignment: CDR1 MNHEY and CDR2 SVGAGI. Trimming cost V 0 bases and J 2 bases, with 11 bases left between them. The DNA of the CDR3 is TGTGCCAGCAGTTACTCACCAGGGGCCGCCTACGAGCAGTACTTC. Amino acid sequence: CASSYSPGAAYEQYF.

V usage is TRBV3-1 (or the pseudogene TRBV3-2) and J usage is TRBJ2-7; 12 nucleotides match TRBD2. The V segment lost 3 bases and the J segment 6 bases; nucleotides outside the gene matches: 12. This CDR3 contains 17 residues. The germline gives CDR1 LGHDT, CDR2 YNNKEL (reference sequence). The CDR3 sequence: CASSQLAGGPRTSEQYF. Here the CDR3 DNA reads TGTGCCAGCAGCCAGCTAGCGGGGGGGCCGCGTACTAGCGAGCAGTACTTC.

This chain joins TRBV4-3 and TRBJ1-2; unclear D gene. The V and J ends lost 0 bases and 2 bases respectively, with 13 bases between them. The CDR3 loop spans 16 amino acids. Germline CDR1 is LGHNA and CDR2 is YSLEER. In DNA form, the CDR3 reads TGCGCCAGCAGCCAAGATCATGGCAGGAAAAACTATGGCTACACCTTC. Translated: CASSQDHGRKNYGYTF.

This chain connects TRBV19 to TRBJ2-1; D is unclear. The CDR3 length is 13 residues. Germline values: CDR1 LNHDA, CDR2 SQIVND (reference sequence). The germline V and J ends were trimmed by 6 bases and 7 bases, with 13 bases remaining between them. CDR3 protein: CASSNIGWNEQFF. The DNA for the CDR3 is TGTGCCAGTAGCAACATTGGCTGGAATGAGCAGTTCTTC.

This chain connects TRBV5-1 to TRBJ1-1; D is unclear. The CDR3 is made up of 13 amino acids. In germline, CDR1 is SGHRS, CDR2 YFSETQ. V lost 4 bases, J lost 4 bases, and 11 bases lay in between. The CDR3 here is CASSKLDRTEAFF. The CDR3 nucleotides are TGCGCCAGCAGCAAGTTGGACCGCACTGAAGCTTTCTTT.